This T cell receptor beta chain was retrieved from a study of T cell changes during pregnancy in multiple sclerosis. Sequencing used immunoSEQ multiplex PCR; TCRdb keeps in-frame clones, though not all of them. The data hold roughly 100,000 clones, with around 94% observed a single time. Germline assignment: CDR1 LNHDA and CDR2 SQIVND (reference sequence). The CDR3 sequence is 11 residues long. Trimming took off 6 bases at V and 8 bases at J, with 9 bases between the two ends. The rearrangement joins TRBV19 to TRBJ2-3; D is unclear. This clonotype originated in a female donor with multiple sclerosis, enrolled in a pregnancy study. The sequencing here drew on peripheral blood, taken after pregnancy. DNA for the CDR3: TGTGCCAGTAGACTAATGGGTACGCAGTATTTT. Amino acid sequence: CASRLMGTQYF.